Below, 25 T cell receptor beta chains from the same sample are listed, as sequenced in a study of Ad26.COV2.S vaccination and SARS-CoV-2 variants. Profiling relied on immunoSEQ multiplex PCR, and the TCRdb table lists in-frame clones only, not all of them. Seen here are about 350,000 clones, around 89% observed once, and the top ten hold about 4.6%. Documented treatment: 15 to 20 received Ad26.COV2.S at low or high dose, single or two shots; about 5 received placebo; per-sample allocation not given. After the first vaccine or placebo injection, samples were drawn on day 63. The source was peripheral blood, collected in a trial of Ad26.COV2.S vaccine versus placebo. These receptors came from a person aged 18-65 years who received the Ad26.COV2.S COVID-19 vaccine or a placebo.

This clone was seen a few times. V usage is TRBV3-1 (or the pseudogene TRBV3-2) and J usage is TRBJ1-2; 7 bases match TRBD1. There are 13 residues in the CDR3. The V segment lost 3 bases and the J segment 4 bases; nucleotides outside the gene matches: 2. Germline CDR1 LGHDT, CDR2 YNNKEL (reference sequence). CDR3 loop: CASSHRDSYGYTF. DNA of the CDR3: TGTGCCAGCAGCCATCGGGACAGCTATGGCTACACCTTC.

This clone came up a few times. The genes are TRBV10-3 and TRBJ1-2; TRBD1 is a possible D gene (5 bases). This CDR3 has 14 residues. V gave up 2 bases and J gave up 4 bases, with 11 bases separating them. The germline gives CDR1 ENHRY, CDR2 SYGVKD. This CDR3 reads CAISERQGSYGYTF. CDR3 DNA sequence: TGTGCCATCAGTGAGCGGCAGGGAAGCTATGGCTACACCTTC.

The chain recombines TRBV5-1 with TRBJ2-5, with TRBD1 identical over 10 bases. Germline V gene lookup returns CDR1 SGHRS and CDR2 YFSETQ. Unmatched junction bases numbered 6, after V lost 4 bases and J lost 3 bases. CDR3 length: 15 residues. The CDR3 sequence is CASSTQTGGEETQYF. The CDR3 DNA reads TGCGCCAGCAGCACCCAGACAGGGGGCGAAGAGACCCAGTACTTC.

The chain is built from TRBV7-2 and TRBJ2-7, with D possibly TRBD2 on 5 matching bases. Germline V gene lookup returns CDR1 SGHTA and CDR2 FQGNSA. Trimming pared 2 bases from V and 7 bases from J, leaving 15 bases between. CDR3 length: 14 amino acids. The CDR3 DNA reads TGTGCCAGCAGCTTAAGGACTTTCGTGGGGGAGCAGTACTTC. The encoded protein is CASSLRTFVGEQYF.

The chain is built from TRBV19 and TRBJ1-1, with TRBD1 identical over 9 bases. Germline assignment: CDR1 LNHDA and CDR2 SQIVND (reference sequence). J lost 2 bases, V lost 4 bases, and 5 bases had no gene match. This CDR3 spans 15 amino acids. Here the CDR3 DNA reads TGTGCCAGTAGTACGACGGACAGGGGAAACACTGAAGCTTTCTTT. Its translation is CASSTTDRGNTEAFF. The entire variable domain, with the rest obtained from reference TRBV19 and TRBJ1-1, is as follows: DGGITQSPKYLFRKEGQNVTLSCEQNLNHDAMYWYRQDPGQGLRLIYYSQIVNDFQKGDIAEGYSVSREKKESFPLTVTSAQKNPTAFYLCASSTTDRGNTEAFFGQGTRLTVV.

The chain uses TRBV6-5 and TRBJ2-3; 11 bases align to TRBD1. This CDR3 has 15 residues. V lost 5 bases, J lost 6 bases, and 7 bases stayed unmatched. Germline V CDR1 and CDR2: MNHEY, SVGAGI. The CDR3 loop reads CASSMPGQGVDTQYF. CDR3 in DNA: TGTGCCAGCAGTATGCCGGGACAGGGGGTCGATACGCAGTATTTT.

The chain links TRBV24-1 to TRBJ1-1, with D unclear. The CDR3 is 8 residues long. Between the trimmed V and J ends, which lost 12 bases and 11 bases, there was a span of 9 bases. The V gene's germline CDR1 is KGHDR and CDR2 SFDVKD. The DNA for the CDR3 is TGTGCCTCAAATGGCGCTTTCTTT. This sequence encodes CASNGAFF.

The chain joins TRBV14 to TRBJ1-6; the D gene is possibly TRBD1 (5 bases). V shed 3 bases and J shed 6 bases, with 12 bases lying between them. This CDR3 has 15 residues. The germline V gene encodes CDR1 SGHDN and CDR2 FVKESK. CDR3 bases: TGTGCCAGCAGCCAGCAAGGGGTTCTTAATTCACCCCTCCACTTT. It is translated as CASSQQGVLNSPLHF.

This clone was observed a few times. CDR3 loop: CASSNRQGVNTEAFF. The CDR3 DNA sequence: TGTGCCAGCAGCAACCGACAGGGGGTGAACACTGAAGCTTTCTTT. The chain is built from TRBV3-1 (or the pseudogene TRBV3-2) and TRBJ1-1; 9 bases are shared with TRBD1. Germline-derived CDR1 and CDR2 are LGHDT and YNNKEL (reference sequence). CDR3 length: 15 amino acids. The J segment lost 0 bases and the V segment lost 5 bases, leaving 4 bases of the junction unmatched.

This chain joins TRBV30 and TRBJ1-5; 7 positions agree with TRBD1. This CDR3 region has 14 residues. V shed 1 base and J 3 bases; nucleotides not matched to a gene: 3. The germline V gene encodes CDR1 GTSNPN and CDR2 SVGIG (reference sequence). The CDR3 here is CAWSGDRVNQPQHF. CDR3 bases: TGTGCCTGGAGTGGTGACAGGGTCAATCAGCCCCAGCATTTT. Together with reference TRBV30 and TRBJ1-5, the CDR3 gives the full variable domain: SQTIHQWPATLVQPVGSPLSLECTVEGTSNPNLYWYRQAAGRGLQLLFYSVGIGQISSEVPQNLSASRPQDRQFILSSKKLLLSDSGFYLCAWSGDRVNQPQHFGDGTRLSIL.

V is TRBV9 and J is TRBJ2-3; 12 nucleotides match TRBD1. Trimming cost V 3 bases and J 0 bases; bases outside gene matches: 11. Germline CDR1 and CDR2: SGDLS and YYNGEE. The CDR3 runs to 19 residues. This CDR3 is CASSGPGQGAGFSTDTQYF. CDR3 coding DNA: TGTGCCAGCAGCGGTCCGGGACAGGGGGCCGGTTTTAGCACAGATACGCAGTATTTT.

This sequence joins TRBV6-5 and TRBJ1-5; a possible D gene is TRBD1 (5 bases). Between the trimmed V and J ends, which lost 6 bases and 12 bases, there was a span of 15 bases. Germline CDR1 reads MNHEY; CDR2 reads SVGAGI. This CDR3 has 12 residues. CDR3 sequence: CASRTTVTDQHF. The CDR3 DNA sequence: TGTGCCAGCAGGACGACAGTAACGGACCAGCATTTT.

This chain uses TRBV28 with TRBJ1-6; D possibly corresponds to TRBD1 (5 bases). The CDR3 sequence is 16 residues long. Trimming stripped 5 bases from V and 9 bases from J, with 20 bases between. Germline V gives CDR1 MDHEN, CDR2 SYDVKM. CDR3 in amino acids: CASSPVGGVSLSPLHF. The CDR3 nucleotides read TGTGCCAGCAGTCCCGTCGGAGGGGTCAGTCTTTCACCCCTCCACTTT.

The rearrangement joins TRBV4-1 to TRBJ1-4; the D is unclear. Trimming removed 1 base at V and 3 bases at J, with 6 bases between. CDR3 length: 14 amino acids. Germline V lookup: CDR1 MGHRA, CDR2 YSYEKL. The CDR3 bases are TGCGCCAGCAGCCAAGTCTTGTCTAATGAAAAACTGTTTTTT. The encoded protein is CASSQVLSNEKLFF.

This chain links TRBV6-5 with TRBJ2-5; D is ambiguous. V was trimmed by 6 bases and J by 4 bases, leaving 12 bases between them. The CDR3 covers 13 residues. The V gene's germline CDR1 is MNHEY and CDR2 SVGAGI. The CDR3 bases are TGTGCCAGCAGCCGCGGAGTAGGAGAGACCCAGTACTTC. Protein sequence: CASSRGVGETQYF.

The rearrangement links TRBV18 to TRBJ1-2; D is unclear. The CDR3 has 14 amino acids. From germline, CDR1 is KGHSH and CDR2 LQKENI. Trimming left V 0 bases short and J 4 bases short, with 9 bases between. The CDR3 region is CASSPPESPYGYTF. The CDR3, as DNA: TGTGCCAGCTCACCACCGGAGTCTCCCTATGGCTACACCTTC.

This chain joins TRBV19 and TRBJ1-5; possible D gene TRBD1, 5 bases. Trimming removed 6 bases at V and 7 bases at J, with 13 bases between. CDR1 is LNHDA, CDR2 SQIVND, per germline (reference sequence). The CDR3 covers 13 residues. The CDR3 DNA is TGTGCCAGTAGAGGGGAAATCCGGCAGCCCCAGCATTTT. Translating it yields CASRGEIRQPQHF. The whole variable domain, filled in from reference TRBV19 and TRBJ1-5, reads DGGITQSPKYLFRKEGQNVTLSCEQNLNHDAMYWYRQDPGQGLRLIYYSQIVNDFQKGDIAEGYSVSREKKESFPLTVTSAQKNPTAFYLCASRGEIRQPQHFGDGTRLSIL.

CDR3: CASSIPGGNSPLHF. Written as DNA, the CDR3 is TGTGCCAGCAGCATCCCCGGGGGTAATTCACCCCTCCACTTT. This chain connects TRBV28 to TRBJ1-6; TRBD1 might be the D (5 bases). The CDR3 runs to 14 residues. CDR1 and CDR2 from the germline V gene are MDHEN and SYDVKM. V dropped 6 bases and J dropped 6 bases, with 12 bases sitting between them.

V and J are TRBV27 and TRBJ2-1, with 7 bases matching TRBD2. This CDR3 spans 14 amino acids. Per germline, CDR1 MNHEY and CDR2 SMNVEV (reference sequence). The trim removed 6 bases at V and 7 bases at J, leaving 9 bases unmatched. The CDR3 DNA sequence: TGTGCCAGCAGAACGGGGGAGGGTCTTAATGAGCAGTTCTTC. This gives the protein CASRTGEGLNEQFF.

J is TRBJ1-1 and V is TRBV6-5, with D tentatively TRBD1 (6 bases). Germline V CDR1 and CDR2: MNHEY, SVGAGI. The length of the CDR3 is 14 residues. The V end was cut by 2 bases, the J end by 1 base, with 8 bases between. The CDR3 bases are TGTGCCAGCAGTTACGCCAGGGGGAACACTGAAGCTTTCTTT. This translates into CASSYARGNTEAFF.

V gene TRBV10-3 combines with J gene TRBJ2-3; D unclear. V was cut by 2 bases and J by 1 base, with 7 bases left in between. The CDR3 is 14 residues long. Germline V gene lookup returns CDR1 ENHRY and CDR2 SYGVKD. The chain's CDR3 is CAISERVGTDTQYF. The CDR3 bases are TGTGCCATCAGTGAGAGGGTGGGCACAGATACGCAGTATTTT.

This clone has only one observation. The DNA for the CDR3 is TGTGCCAGCAGCCTCGACACGGGGACGGAGCAGTTCTTC. Encoded protein: CASSLDTGTEQFF. V is TRBV7-9 and J is TRBJ2-1, with D perhaps given as TRBD1 or TRBD2 (5 bases each). CDR3 length: 13 amino acids. The V gene's germline CDR1 is SEHNR and CDR2 FQNEAQ (reference sequence). The V end lost 5 bases, the J end lost 10 bases, and 15 bases lay between the germline ends.

This clone was observed a single time. J is TRBJ1-1 and V is TRBV19; possible D gene TRBD1, 5 bases. CDR1 LNHDA and CDR2 SQIVND come from the germline V gene (reference sequence). The V end lost 7 bases, the J end lost 4 bases, and 10 bases lay between the germline ends. The length of the CDR3 is 12 residues. The CDR3 region is CASNGGTTEAFF. Written as DNA, the CDR3 is TGTGCCAGTAATGGGGGGACCACTGAAGCTTTCTTT.

A few counts support this clone. The chain carries TRBV7-6 and TRBJ2-5, with D maybe TRBD2 (7 bases). Trimming left V 0 bases short and J 6 bases short, with 14 bases between. CDR1 is SGHVS and CDR2 is FNYEAQ in the germline V gene. The CDR3 runs 15 residues. DNA of the CDR3: TGTGCCAGCAGCTTAGCTAGGGGGGGGGTAAAGACCCAGTACTTC. Translation gives CASSLARGGVKTQYF.

This clone was found once. The chain joins TRBV7-9 to TRBJ2-2, with D possibly called TRBD1 or TRBD2 (5 bases each). From germline, CDR1 is SEHNR and CDR2 FQNEAQ (reference sequence). This CDR3 has 16 residues. Trimming shortened V by 2 bases and J by 0 bases, and 10 bases separated the two germline ends. The CDR3 coding sequence is TGTGCCAGCAGCTTATCCGGGACCACGAACACCGGGGAGCTGTTTTTT. Protein sequence: CASSLSGTTNTGELFF.